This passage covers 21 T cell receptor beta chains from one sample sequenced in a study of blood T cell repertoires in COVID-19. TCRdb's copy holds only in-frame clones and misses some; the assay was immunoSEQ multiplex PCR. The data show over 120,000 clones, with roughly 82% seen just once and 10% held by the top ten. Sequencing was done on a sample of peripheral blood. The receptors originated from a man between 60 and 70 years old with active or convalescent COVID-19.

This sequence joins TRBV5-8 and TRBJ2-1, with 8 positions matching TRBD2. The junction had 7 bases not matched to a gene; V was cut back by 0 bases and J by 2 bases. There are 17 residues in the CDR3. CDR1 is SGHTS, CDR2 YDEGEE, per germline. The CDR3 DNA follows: TGTGCCAGCAGCTTGGCCCGGCTAGCGGGCACCTACAATGAGCAGTTCTTC. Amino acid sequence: CASSLARLAGTYNEQFF.

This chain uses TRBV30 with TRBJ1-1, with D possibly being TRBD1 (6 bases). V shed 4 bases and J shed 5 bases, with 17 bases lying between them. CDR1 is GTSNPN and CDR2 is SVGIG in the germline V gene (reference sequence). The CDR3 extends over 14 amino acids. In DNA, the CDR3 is TGTGCCTGGATTCGTATAGGGGGAGGGACTGAAGCTTTCTTT. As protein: CAWIRIGGGTEAFF.

This CDR3 reads CASSPRGLNTEAFF. CDR3 bases: TGTGCCAGCAGCCCCAGGGGTCTTAACACTGAAGCTTTCTTT. The chain uses TRBV3-1 (or the pseudogene TRBV3-2) and TRBJ1-1, with a tentative D call TRBD1 (6 bases). V gave up 4 bases and J gave up 2 bases, with 11 bases separating them. Germline-derived CDR1 and CDR2 are LGHDT and YNNKEL (reference sequence). The CDR3 sequence is 14 residues long.

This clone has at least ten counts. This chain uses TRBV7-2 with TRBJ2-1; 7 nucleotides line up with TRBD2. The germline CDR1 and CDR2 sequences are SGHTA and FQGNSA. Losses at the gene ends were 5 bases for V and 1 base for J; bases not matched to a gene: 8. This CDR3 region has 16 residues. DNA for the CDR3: TGTGCCAGCAGCCCCATAGCGGGCAGTTCCTACAATGAGCAGTTCTTC. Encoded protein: CASSPIAGSSYNEQFF.

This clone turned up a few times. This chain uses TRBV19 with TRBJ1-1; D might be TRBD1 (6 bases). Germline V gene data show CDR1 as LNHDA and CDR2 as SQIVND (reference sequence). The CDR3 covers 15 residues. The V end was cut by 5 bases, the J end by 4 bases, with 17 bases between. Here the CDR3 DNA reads TGTGCCAGTAGTGCAGGGGTGAGATCGGGCACTGAAGCTTTCTTT. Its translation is CASSAGVRSGTEAFF.

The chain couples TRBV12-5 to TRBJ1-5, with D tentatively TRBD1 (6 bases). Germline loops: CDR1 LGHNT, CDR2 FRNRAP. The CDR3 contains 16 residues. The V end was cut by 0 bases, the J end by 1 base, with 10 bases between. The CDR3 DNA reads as TGTGCTAGTGGTTTGGTACAGGGTAGGAGCAATCAGCCCCAGCATTTT. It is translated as CASGLVQGRSNQPQHF.

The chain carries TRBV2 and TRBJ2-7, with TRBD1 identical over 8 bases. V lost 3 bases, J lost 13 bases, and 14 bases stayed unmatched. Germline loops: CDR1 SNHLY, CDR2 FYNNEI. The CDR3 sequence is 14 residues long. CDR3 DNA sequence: TGTGCCAGCAGTGATCCCGGGACAGGACCGACGACATACGTC. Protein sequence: CASSDPGTGPTTYV.

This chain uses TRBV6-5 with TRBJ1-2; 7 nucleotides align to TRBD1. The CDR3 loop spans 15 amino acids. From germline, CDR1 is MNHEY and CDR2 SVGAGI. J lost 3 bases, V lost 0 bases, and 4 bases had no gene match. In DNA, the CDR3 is TGTGCCAGCAGTTACTCTGGGGACAGATACTATGGCTACACCTTC. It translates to CASSYSGDRYYGYTF.

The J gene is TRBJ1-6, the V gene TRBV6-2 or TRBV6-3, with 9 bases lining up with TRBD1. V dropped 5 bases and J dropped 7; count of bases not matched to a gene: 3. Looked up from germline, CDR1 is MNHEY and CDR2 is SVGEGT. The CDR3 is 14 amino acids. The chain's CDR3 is CASSTGGRNSPLHF. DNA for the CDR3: TGTGCCAGCAGTACAGGGGGCAGGAATTCACCCCTCCACTTT.

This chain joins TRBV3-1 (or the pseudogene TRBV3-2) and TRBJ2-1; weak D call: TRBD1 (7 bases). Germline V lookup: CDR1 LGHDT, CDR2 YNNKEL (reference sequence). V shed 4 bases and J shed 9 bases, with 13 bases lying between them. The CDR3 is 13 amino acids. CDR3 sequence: CASSPLQGGEQFF. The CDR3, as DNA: TGTGCCAGCAGCCCCCTGCAGGGGGGTGAGCAGTTCTTC.

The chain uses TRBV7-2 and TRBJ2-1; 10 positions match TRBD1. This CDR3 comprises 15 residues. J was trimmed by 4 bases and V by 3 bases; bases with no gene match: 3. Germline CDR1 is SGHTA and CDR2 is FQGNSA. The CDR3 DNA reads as TGTGCCAGCAGCTTTCCGGGACAGGGGTACAATGAGCAGTTCTTC. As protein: CASSFPGQGYNEQFF.

The CDR3 spells CATSRGLAGVPEQYV. The CDR3 nucleotides are TGTGCCACCAGCAGAGGACTAGCGGGAGTCCCCGAGCAGTACGTC. V gene TRBV15 combines with J gene TRBJ2-7, with TRBD2 identical over 12 bases. Unmatched junction bases numbered 4, after V lost 1 base and J lost 6 bases. CDR1 and CDR2 (germline): LNHNV, YYDKDF (reference sequence). The CDR3 is 15 amino acids.

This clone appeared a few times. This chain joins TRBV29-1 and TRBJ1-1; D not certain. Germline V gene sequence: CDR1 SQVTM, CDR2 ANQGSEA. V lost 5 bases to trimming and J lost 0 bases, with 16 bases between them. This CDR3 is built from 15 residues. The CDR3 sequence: CSVPQRRGMNTEAFF. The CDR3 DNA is TGCAGCGTTCCCCAGCGCCGAGGGATGAACACTGAAGCTTTCTTT.

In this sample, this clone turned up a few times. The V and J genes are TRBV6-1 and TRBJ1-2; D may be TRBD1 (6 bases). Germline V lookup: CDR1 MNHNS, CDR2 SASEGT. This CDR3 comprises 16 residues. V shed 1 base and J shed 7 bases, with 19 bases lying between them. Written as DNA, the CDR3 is TGTGCCAGCAGTGAAGAGGGTTTGGGGGCGCTAAGTGGCTACACCTTC. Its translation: CASSEEGLGALSGYTF.

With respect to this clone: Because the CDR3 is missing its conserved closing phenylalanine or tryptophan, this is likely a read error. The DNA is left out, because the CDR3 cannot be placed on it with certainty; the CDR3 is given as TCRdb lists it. The CDR3 spells CATNPGGI. The J gene is TRBJ2-7, the V gene TRBV15; the table's TRBD1 call for D was not verified on the DNA. Germline CDR1 is LNHNV and CDR2 is YYDKDF (reference sequence). The CDR3 is 8 residues long, counting both termini.

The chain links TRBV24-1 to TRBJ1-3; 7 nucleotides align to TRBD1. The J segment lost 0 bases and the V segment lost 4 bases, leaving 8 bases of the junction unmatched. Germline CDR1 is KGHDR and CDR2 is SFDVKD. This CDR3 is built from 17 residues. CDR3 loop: CATSDLDRDRSGNTIYF. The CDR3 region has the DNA TGTGCCACCAGTGACCTCGACAGGGACCGCTCTGGAAACACCATATATTTT.

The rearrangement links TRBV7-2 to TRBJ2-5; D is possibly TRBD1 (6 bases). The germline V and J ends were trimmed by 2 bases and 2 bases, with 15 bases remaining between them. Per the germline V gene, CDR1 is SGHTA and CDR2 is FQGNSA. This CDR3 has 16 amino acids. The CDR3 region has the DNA TGTGCCAGCAGCTTACTCATCCAAACAGGGCAAGAGACCCAGTACTTC. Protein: CASSLLIQTGQETQYF.

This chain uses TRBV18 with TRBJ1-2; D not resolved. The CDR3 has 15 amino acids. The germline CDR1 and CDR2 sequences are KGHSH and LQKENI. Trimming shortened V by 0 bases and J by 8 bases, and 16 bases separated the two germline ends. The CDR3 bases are TGTGCCAGCTCACCACCGACCCAATCGACCGGGGGCTACACCTTC. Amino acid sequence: CASSPPTQSTGGYTF.

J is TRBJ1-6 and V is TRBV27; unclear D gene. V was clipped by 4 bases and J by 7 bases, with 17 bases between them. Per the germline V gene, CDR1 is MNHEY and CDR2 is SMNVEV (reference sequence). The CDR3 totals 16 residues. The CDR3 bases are TGTGCCAGCAGTTCTTACAGCCGGGCGGGCAATTCACCCCTCCACTTT. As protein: CASSSYSRAGNSPLHF.

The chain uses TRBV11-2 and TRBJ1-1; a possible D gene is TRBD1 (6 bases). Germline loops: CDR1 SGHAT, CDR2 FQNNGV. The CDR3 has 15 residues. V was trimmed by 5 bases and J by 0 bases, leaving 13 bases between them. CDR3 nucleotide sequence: TGTGCCAGCAGCCAGATTGGACAGATGAACACTGAAGCTTTCTTT. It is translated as CASSQIGQMNTEAFF.

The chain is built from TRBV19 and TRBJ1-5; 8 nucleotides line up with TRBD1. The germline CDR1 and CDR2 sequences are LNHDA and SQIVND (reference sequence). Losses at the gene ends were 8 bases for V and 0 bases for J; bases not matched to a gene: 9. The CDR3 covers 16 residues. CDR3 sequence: CASADRGGFSNQPQHF. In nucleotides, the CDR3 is TGTGCCAGTGCCGACAGGGGAGGATTTAGCAATCAGCCCCAGCATTTT.